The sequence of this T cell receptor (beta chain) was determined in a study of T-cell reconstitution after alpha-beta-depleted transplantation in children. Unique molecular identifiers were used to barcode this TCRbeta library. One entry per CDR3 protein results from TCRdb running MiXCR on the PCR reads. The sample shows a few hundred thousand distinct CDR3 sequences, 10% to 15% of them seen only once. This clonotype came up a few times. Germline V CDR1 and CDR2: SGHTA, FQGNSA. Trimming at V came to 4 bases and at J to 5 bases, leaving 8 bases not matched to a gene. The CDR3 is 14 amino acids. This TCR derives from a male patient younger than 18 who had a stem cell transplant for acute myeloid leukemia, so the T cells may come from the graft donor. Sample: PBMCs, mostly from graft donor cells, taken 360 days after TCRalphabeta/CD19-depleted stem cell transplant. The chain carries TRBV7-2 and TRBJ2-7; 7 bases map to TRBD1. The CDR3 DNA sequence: TGTGCCAGCAGCTCCCCGACAGGGCGGAACGAGCAGTACTTC. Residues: CASSSPTGRNEQYF. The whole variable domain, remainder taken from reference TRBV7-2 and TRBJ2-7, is GAGVSQSPSNKVTEKGKDVELRCDPISGHTALYWYRQSLGQGLEFLIYFQGNSAPDKSGLPSDRFSAERTGGSVSTLTIQRTQQEDSAVYLCASSSPTGRNEQYFGPGTRLTVT.